This T cell receptor beta chain was observed in a study of OX40 agonist ivuxolimab in advanced cancers. Study-level information: Antecedent anti-PD-1, anti-PD-L1 or anti-CTLA-4 therapy was permissible, with under 50% having received some.

In germline, CDR1 is MNHEY, CDR2 SVGAGI. CDR3 length equals 15 residues. V lost 6 bases, J lost 10 bases, and 19 bases lay in between. Repertoires were generated with immunoSEQ multiplex PCR, while TCRdb's copy carries only in-frame clones and drops some. This repertoire shows 56,000 or so clones, around four fifths found once; its top ten account for around 3.9%. The V gene is TRBV6-5, the J gene TRBJ1-6; D is undetermined. Sequencing was performed on CD4+ or CD8+ T cells sorted from blood, taken in a trial of the OX40 agonist ivuxolimab. This TCR was sampled from an adult with an advanced solid tumor such as melanoma, head and neck, liver or kidney cancer. Here the CDR3 reads CASSRSLGEFSPLHF. In DNA, the CDR3 is TGTGCCAGCAGCCGATCCCTGGGCGAATTCTCACCCCTCCACTTT.